The present entry profiles one T cell receptor beta chain with its context. Its specificity is not known. This sample was taken from a study of T cell responses to AZD1222 COVID-19 vaccine. The CDR3 length is 15 residues. The germline gives CDR1 MNHEY, CDR2 SMNVEV (reference sequence). V was cut by 6 bases and J by 2 bases, with 14 bases left in between. General observations from the study: CD4 TCRs associated with vaccination spanned spike, dominating at 160-218 and 743-854.

Sequencing was performed with immunoSEQ multiplex PCR; in TCRdb, only in-frame clones are kept and a portion is missing. Of roughly 100,000 clones listed, 80% to 95% are singletons. The sequence derives from an adult in good health. This chain uses TRBV27 with TRBJ1-5; possibly TRBD1 for D (5 bases). Sequencing was performed on peripheral blood, taken on day 0 of AZD1222 vaccination. Here the CDR3 DNA reads TGTGCCAGCAGCTCCAGGGTTGTGGGCAATCAGCCCCAGCATTTT. Its protein is CASSSRVVGNQPQHF.